This T cell receptor (beta chain) was retrieved from a study of blood T cell repertoires in COVID-19. Germline CDR1 reads WNHNN; CDR2 reads SYGVQD (reference sequence). This CDR3 has 15 amino acids. V lost 3 bases, J lost 8 bases, and 8 bases stayed unmatched. Assay used: immunoSEQ multiplex PCR; TCRdb lists only in-frame clones, some missing. The sample lists roughly 200,000 clones, 80% to 90% occurring once. This TCR derives from a man aged 25-40 years who had recovered from COVID-19. The source material was PBMCs or T cells enriched from blood (not recorded which). The rearrangement uses TRBV10-1 and TRBJ2-1; 9 bases match TRBD1. Written as DNA, the CDR3 is TGCGCCAGCAGTGAATTCGACAGGGGGATCGATGAGCAGTTCTTC. Amino acid sequence: CASSEFDRGIDEQFF.